A single sample is the source of the 14 T cell receptor beta chains below, sequenced in a study of CD4+ T cells in melanoma. This table comes from immunoSEQ multiplex PCR, and its TCRdb copy is limited to in-frame clones, with some not included. The sample holds 15,000 to 20,000 clones, 81% seen once. What was sequenced was cells from a culture (not recorded whether cultured in vitro). The receptor set was obtained from a human donor with melanoma.

The gene calls are TRBV6-6 and TRBJ2-7; TRBD2 might be the D (5 bases). V was shortened by 10 bases and J by 3 bases, with 16 bases between the two germline ends. The V gene's germline CDR1 is MNHNY and CDR2 SVGAGI (reference sequence). This CDR3 is built from 13 residues. The CDR3 loop is CATSYPGDYEQYF. The CDR3 DNA reads TGTGCCACTAGCTACCCCGGAGACTACGAGCAGTACTTC.

The chain combines TRBV5-1 with TRBJ1-2; D possibly corresponds to TRBD1 (5 bases). Germline V gene lookup returns CDR1 SGHRS and CDR2 YFSETQ. CDR3 size: 17 residues. V was pared by 4 bases and J by 3 bases, with 22 bases between. The CDR3 here is CASSAGALLSEDYGYTF. CDR3 coding DNA: TGCGCCAGCAGCGCTGGGGCGTTATTGTCTGAAGACTATGGCTACACCTTC.

V is TRBV5-8 and J is TRBJ1-5; unclear D gene. V was clipped by 1 base and J by 0 bases, with 8 bases between them. The CDR3 contains 15 residues. Germline V CDR1 and CDR2: SGHTS, YDEGEE. The CDR3 DNA is TGTGCCAGCAGCTTGTCAGATTATAGCAATCAGCCCCAGCATTTT. It specifies CASSLSDYSNQPQHF.

V usage is TRBV15 and J usage is TRBJ2-5; D call uncertain. Germline V gene sequence: CDR1 LNHNV, CDR2 YYDKDF (reference sequence). The CDR3 runs 14 residues. The V and J ends lost 3 bases and 1 base respectively, with 9 bases between them. The CDR3 DNA reads as TGTGCCACCAGCAGGGGCCCCGTCCAAGAGACCCAGTACTTC. It encodes CATSRGPVQETQYF.

The rearrangement uses TRBV6-5 and TRBJ2-3; D is uncertain. Deletions cut 0 bases from V and 6 bases from J, with 13 bases between. Germline CDR1 reads MNHEY; CDR2 reads SVGAGI. The CDR3 contains 15 residues. CDR3: CASSYSILGVDTQYF. DNA of the CDR3: TGTGCCAGCAGTTACTCGATATTAGGCGTGGATACGCAGTATTTT.

This chain connects TRBV19 to TRBJ2-3; maybe TRBD2 (6 bases). Germline V gene data show CDR1 as LNHDA and CDR2 as SQIVND (reference sequence). The CDR3 is 18 residues long. The ends were cut back, 1 base at V and 2 bases at J, with 19 bases in the middle. CDR3 in amino acids: CASSIGGAAGTFTDTQYF. As DNA, the CDR3 is TGTGCCAGTAGTATAGGAGGGGCCGCGGGGACCTTCACAGATACGCAGTATTTT.

This clone is a singleton in its sample. This chain joins TRBV25-1 and TRBJ2-3; D is uncertain. CDR1 and CDR2 from the germline V gene are MGHDK and SYGVNS. The V end lost 3 bases, the J end lost 2 bases, and 12 bases lay between the germline ends. The CDR3 extends over 15 amino acids. The CDR3 loop reads CASSDSARPTDTQYF. CDR3 bases: TGTGCCAGCAGTGATTCAGCCCGACCCACAGATACGCAGTATTTT.

This chain uses TRBV21-1 with TRBJ1-2. TRBV21-1 is a pseudogene locus. The CDR3 consists of 19 residues. Here the CDR3 reads CASSRVVLVRPPSNYGYTF. The CDR3 DNA is TGTGCCAGCAGCAGAGTAGTCTTGGTACGTCCGCCATCTAACTATGGCTACACCTTC.

The chain recombines TRBV6-6 with TRBJ2-5; the D is unclear. The CDR3 extends over 13 amino acids. The germline gives CDR1 MNHNY, CDR2 SVGAGI (reference sequence). Trimming removed 6 bases at V and 5 bases at J, with 13 bases between. The CDR3 loop reads CASSTIRIETQYF. The CDR3 coding sequence is TGTGCCAGCAGCACCATACGGATCGAGACCCAGTACTTC.

J is TRBJ2-3 and V is TRBV5-6, with TRBD2 identical over 8 bases. The CDR3 runs 15 residues. Trimming took 4 bases from V and 4 from J; bases not matched to a gene: 8. CDR1 SGHDT and CDR2 YYEEEE come from the germline V gene. The chain's CDR3 is CASSLSGGAPDTQYF. The CDR3 DNA is TGTGCCAGCAGCCTTTCCGGGGGGGCGCCAGATACGCAGTATTTT.

The rearrangement links TRBV5-1 to TRBJ2-7, with D perhaps matching TRBD2 (6 bases). CDR3 length: 15 residues. The V gene's germline CDR1 is SGHRS and CDR2 YFSETQ. Trimming took off 0 bases at V and 3 bases at J, with 13 bases between the two ends. CDR3 amino acids: CASSLGGGSVYEQYF. CDR3 DNA sequence: TGCGCCAGCAGCTTGGGGGGAGGATCTGTCTACGAGCAGTACTTC.

V usage is TRBV28 and J usage is TRBJ2-1; D might be TRBD1 (5 bases). The CDR3 has 15 residues. Deletions cut 3 bases from V and 12 bases from J, with 21 bases between. Germline V gene lookup returns CDR1 MDHEN and CDR2 SYDVKM. The CDR3 sequence: CASSLPPSRRQRQFF. CDR3 in DNA: TGTGCCAGCAGTTTGCCCCCATCCAGACGACAGCGGCAGTTCTTC.

The chain has TRBV27 and TRBJ1-2; a possible D gene is TRBD1 (5 bases). V lost 2 bases, J lost 4 bases, and 14 bases lay in between. In germline, CDR1 is MNHEY, CDR2 SMNVEV (reference sequence). The CDR3 covers 15 residues. CDR3 region: CASSLNWRGGYGYTF. DNA for the CDR3: TGTGCCAGCAGTTTAAACTGGCGGGGGGGCTATGGCTACACCTTC.

This sequence joins TRBV11-3 and TRBJ2-1; 7 bases are a match to TRBD2. The CDR3 has 15 amino acids. Losses at the gene ends were 1 base for V and 1 base for J; bases not matched to a gene: 1. Germline-derived CDR1 and CDR2 are SGHNT and YENEEA. The CDR3, as DNA: TGTGCCAGCAGCTTAGGGGGACTATCCTACAATGAGCAGTTCTTC. It is translated as CASSLGGLSYNEQFF.